Ten or more counts support the clone carrying this T cell receptor (beta chain). Trimming removed 2 bases at V and 3 bases at J, with 4 bases between. The CDR3 runs to 12 residues. Germline V gene sequence: CDR1 MNHEY, CDR2 SVGEGT. These data are taken from a study of T-cell reconstitution after alpha-beta-depleted transplantation in children. Unique molecular identifiers tagged the TCRbeta library. TCRdb fed the PCR reads into MiXCR, producing one record per CDR3 protein. The table lists a few hundred thousand distinct CDR3 sequences, about a tenth of them singletons, with about 6.2% in the top ten. The sequence was collected from a human donor who donated a stem cell graft to a child with acute lymphoblastic leukemia. The material was PBMCs from the stem cell graft donor, obtained from the stem cell graft. This rearrangement joins TRBV6-2 or TRBV6-3 to TRBJ1-2; no reliable D call. CDR3 nucleotide sequence: TGTGCCAGCAGTTACGCTGACTATGGCTACACCTTC. It specifies CASSYADYGYTF.